The sample holds a few counts of the clone carrying this T cell receptor (beta chain). This sample is drawn from a study of blood T cell repertoires in COVID-19. As for the study in general: Nucleic acid was either cDNA or gDNA, and it came from T cells, B-cell-depleted T cells, or PBMCs.

Assay used: immunoSEQ multiplex PCR; TCRdb lists only in-frame clones, some missing. The sample lists about 380,000 clones; roughly nine tenths were seen once. The V and J ends lost 5 bases and 1 base respectively, with 17 bases between them. In germline, CDR1 is GTSNPN, CDR2 SVGIG (reference sequence). The CDR3 is 15 amino acids. The rearrangement joins TRBV30 to TRBJ1-2, with D unresolved. Sample: PBMCs or T cells enriched from blood (not recorded which). The source is a woman aged 25-40 years who had recovered from COVID-19. The CDR3 region has the DNA TGTGCCTGGTGGCCCCCTCGACTTCATAACTATGGCTACACCTTC. Translation: CAWWPPRLHNYGYTF. Full variable domain (remainder filled in from reference TRBV30 and TRBJ1-2): SQTIHQWPATLVQPVGSPLSLECTVEGTSNPNLYWYRQAAGRGLQLLFYSVGIGQISSEVPQNLSASRPQDRQFILSSKKLLLSDSGFYLCAWWPPRLHNYGYTFGSGTRLTVV.